This paragraph reports one T cell receptor beta chain. The antigen is unknown. The record originates from a study of TIL therapy for anti-PD-1-resistant metastatic lung cancer. Study-wide background: A handful of tumors were EGFR-mutant and two were ALK-rearranged.

The libraries were made with immunoSEQ v3. Libraries were sequenced to around 2 million read pairs (survey) or roughly 4.5-6 million (deep). Here immunoSEQ multiplex PCR was the method, and the copy in TCRdb shows in-frame clones only, minus some. Of approximately 87,000 clones in the sample, just over 65% were seen once. Between the trimmed V and J ends, which lost 8 bases and 5 bases, there was a span of 16 bases. This CDR3 has 12 residues. Germline-derived CDR1 and CDR2 are GTSNPN and SVGIG (reference sequence). Time point here: pre-treatment sample, taken before nivolumab and TIL therapy. The tumor samples were excised metastases, mostly pleural nodules or supraclavicular lymph nodes. General study results and limits: This highly selected cohort may not generalize to typical lung cancer patients.

Sequenced material: tumor tissue, taken at baseline. The sequence was obtained from a person aged 25 to 80 with non-small cell lung cancer. The genes are TRBV30 and TRBJ2-7, with no clear D. The CDR3 sequence is CAGWRTWDEQYF. The DNA of the CDR3 is TGTGCCGGCTGGCGGACCTGGGACGAGCAGTACTTC.